This TCR beta chain was observed in a study of cytomegalovirus exposure and HLA in healthy donors. Notes on the study in general: Generally TCR sequences proved uncommon, though certain public TCRs appeared in numerous donors.

The repertoire was sequenced with immunoSEQ multiplex PCR; TCRdb's copy has only in-frame clones and lacks some. Counted here are approximately 150,000 clones, 70% to 90% occurring once; the ten biggest clones make up 2% to 2.5%. For this clone: The antigen is not known. This specimen includes other DNA sequences encoding the same CDR3.

Germline V gives CDR1 MGHDK, CDR2 SYGVNS. This CDR3 contains 12 residues. Trimming at V came to 6 bases and at J to 4 bases, leaving 0 bases not matched to a gene. This sequence originates from a man younger than 40 in good health and CMV-seropositive. The rearrangement joins TRBV25-1 to TRBJ1-1; 9 bases are a match to TRBD1. Sequencing was carried out using PBMCs. The DNA for the CDR3 is TGTGCCAGCAGGGACAGGGGCACTGAAGCTTTCTTT. It specifies CASRDRGTEAFF. Full variable domain (remainder filled in from reference TRBV25-1 and TRBJ1-1): EADIYQTPRYLVIGTGKKITLECSQTMGHDKMYWYQQDPGMELHLIHYSYGVNSTEKGDLSSESTVSRIRTEHFPLTLESARPSHTSQYLCASRDRGTEAFFGQGTRLTVV.